These T cell receptor beta chains were read from a single sample in a study of cytomegalovirus exposure and HLA in healthy donors. Assay used: immunoSEQ multiplex PCR; TCRdb lists only in-frame clones, some missing. Among some 110,000 clones listed, roughly four fifths were seen once. Sequenced material: PBMCs. These receptors all stem from a woman aged 50 to 60 in good health and CMV-seropositive. Each CDR3 is given with its conserved first and last residue. A D gene is named only where the DNA matches it firmly. The size of a clone is reported for some rows only, either as once, few or many, or as a class for expanded clones.

V,size,D,J,CDR3,DNA
TRBV19,.,TRBD1,TRBJ2-7,CASSLLPGQGAWEQYF,TGTGCCAGTAGTTTACTACCGGGACAGGGGGCGTGGGAGCAGTACTTC
TRBV20-1,few,.,TRBJ2-7,CSASRRNEQYF,TGCAGTGCTAGTCGCAGAAACGAGCAGTACTTC
TRBV19,.,TRBD2,TRBJ2-1,CASSSGLAGGFSSYNEQFF,TGTGCCAGTAGTAGCGGACTAGCGGGGGGGTTTTCCTCCTACAATGAGCAGTTCTTC
TRBV5-1,.,.,TRBJ2-5,CASSLRYRGETQYF,TGCGCCAGCAGCTTGAGATACAGAGGGGAGACCCAGTACTTC
TRBV7-2,.,.,TRBJ2-3,CASSSLPLLRLVSDTQYF,TGTGCCAGCAGCTCACTCCCCCTTTTGCGACTGGTCTCAGATACGCAGTATTTT
TRBV7-2,.,TRBD1,TRBJ2-1,CASSWTGGSYNEQFF,TGTGCCAGCAGCTGGACAGGGGGCTCCTACAATGAGCAGTTCTTC
TRBV4-3,.,.,TRBJ1-3,CASSQVYGYGNTIYF,TGCGCCAGCAGCCAAGTGTACGGGTATGGAAACACCATATATTTT
TRBV21-1,.,.,TRBJ2-5,CASSPPSLAGAEETQYF,TGTGCCAGCAGCCCCCCTTCGCTAGCGGGGGCCGAAGAGACCCAGTACTTC
TRBV7-9,.,.,TRBJ1-2,CASSPQEGSGYTF,TGTGCCAGCAGCCCCCAAGAGGGCTCTGGCTACACCTTC
TRBV11-2,.,.,TRBJ2-1,CASSFSVGNEQFF,TGTGCCAGCAGCTTCTCGGTCGGGAATGAGCAGTTCTTC
TRBV6-5,.,TRBD2,TRBJ2-2,CASSSAGGGNTGELFF,TGTGCCAGCAGTTCGGCCGGCGGGGGGAACACCGGGGAGCTGTTTTTT
TRBV19,.,.,TRBJ2-2,CASEQGPGELFF,TGTGCCAGTGAACAGGGTCCCGGGGAGCTGTTTTTT
TRBV6-1,.,TRBD1,TRBJ1-6,CASRGTGDNSPLHF,TGTGCCAGCAGAGGGACAGGGGATAATTCACCCCTCCACTTT
TRBV4-3,.,TRBD2,TRBJ2-3,CASSLGPGGGADTQYF,TGCGCCAGCAGCCTTGGTCCCGGCGGGGGGGCAGATACGCAGTATTTT
TRBV5-1,.,TRBD2,TRBJ2-6,CASSHRYTRRSGGRAGANVLTF,TGCGCCAGCAGCCACAGATATACCAGGCGTAGCGGGGGGAGGGCTGGGGCCAACGTCCTGACTTTC
TRBV7-3,.,TRBD1,TRBJ2-5,CASSLGTGQETQYF,TGTGCCAGCAGCTTAGGGACAGGCCAAGAGACCCAGTACTTC
TRBV5-5,.,TRBD1,TRBJ1-1,CASSLFGTETTEAFF,TGTGCCAGCAGCTTGTTCGGGACAGAAACCACTGAAGCTTTCTTT
TRBV7-2,.,TRBD1,TRBJ1-2,CASSSQGAFYGYTF,TGTGCCAGCAGCTCACAGGGGGCGTTTTACGGCTACACCTTC
TRBV19,few,.,TRBJ1-2,CASTDGGRAYGYTF,TGTGCCAGTACCGACGGGGGTAGGGCATATGGCTACACCTTC
TRBV9,.,.,TRBJ2-3,CASSAGNVDTQYF,TGTGCCAGCAGCGCCGGGAACGTAGATACGCAGTATTTT
TRBV29-1,.,.,TRBJ2-5,CSDPEEETQYF,TGCAGCGACCCCGAGGAAGAGACCCAGTACTTC
TRBV9,.,.,TRBJ1-3,CASSVSNLPSGNTIYF,TGTGCCAGCAGCGTATCTAACCTACCCTCTGGAAACACCATATATTTT
TRBV2,once,TRBD2,TRBJ2-3,CASRATSGNNADTQYF,TGTGCCAGCAGGGCGACTAGCGGAAATAACGCAGATACGCAGTATTTT
TRBV7-2,.,.,TRBJ2-3,CASSLRLSPGTDTQYF,TGTGCCAGCAGCCTCAGACTTTCGCCCGGCACAGATACGCAGTATTTT
TRBV7-8,.,TRBD1,TRBJ1-5,CASSLDSDRENQPQHF,TGTGCCAGCAGCTTAGATTCGGACAGGGAAAATCAGCCCCAGCATTTT
TRBV28,.,TRBD1,TRBJ1-6,CASSLPGQANSPLHF,TGTGCCAGCAGTCTTCCGGGACAGGCTAATTCACCCCTCCACTTT
TRBV2,.,TRBD2,TRBJ2-1,CASFLAGAYNEQFF,TGTGCCAGCTTTCTAGCGGGGGCCTACAATGAGCAGTTCTTC
TRBV11-3,few,.,TRBJ2-5,CASSAGEETQYF,TGTGCCAGCAGCGCAGGGGAAGAGACCCAGTACTTC
TRBV5-1,.,.,TRBJ1-4,CASSLFINEKLFF,TGCGCCAGCAGCTTATTTATAAATGAAAAACTGTTTTTT
TRBV7-9,.,TRBD2,TRBJ2-1,CASSHSGGLLLYEQFF,TGTGCCAGCAGCCATAGCGGGGGGTTACTCCTCTATGAGCAGTTCTTC
TRBV2,.,.,TRBJ2-7,CASSEELAVSYEQYF,TGTGCCAGCAGTGAAGAGCTAGCTGTATCCTACGAGCAGTACTTC